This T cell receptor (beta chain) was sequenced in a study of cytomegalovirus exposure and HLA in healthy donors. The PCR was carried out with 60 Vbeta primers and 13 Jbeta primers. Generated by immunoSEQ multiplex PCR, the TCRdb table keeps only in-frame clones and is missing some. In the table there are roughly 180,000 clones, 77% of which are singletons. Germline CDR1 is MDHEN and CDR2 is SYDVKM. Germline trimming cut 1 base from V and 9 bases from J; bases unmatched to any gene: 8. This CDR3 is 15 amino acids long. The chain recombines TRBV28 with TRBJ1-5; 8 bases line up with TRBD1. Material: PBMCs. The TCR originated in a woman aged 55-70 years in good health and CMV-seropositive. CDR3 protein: CASSLFKGTGVPQHF. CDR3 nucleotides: TGTGCCAGCAGTTTATTTAAAGGGACAGGAGTGCCCCAGCATTTT.